A selection of T cell receptor beta chains follows, all from one sample in a study of shared clonotypes between healthy human individuals. Here immunoSEQ multiplex PCR was the method, and the copy in TCRdb shows in-frame clones only, minus some. The table shows about 680,000 clones, with 92% occurring only once. The source material was naive CD8+ T cells sorted from blood. Receptors were obtained from a man under 40 in good health. Both conserved end residues are part of each CDR3. The D gene is left open where the match is weak. Some rows mark clone size as missing; the rest say once, few, many or name a class of expanded clone.

v_gene: TRBV14
j_gene: TRBJ2-7
d_gene: NA
abundance: once
CDR3aa: CASSQGVGFYEQYF

v_gene: TRBV27
j_gene: TRBJ2-7
d_gene: NA
abundance: NA
CDR3aa: CASSLGENFYEQYF

v_gene: TRBV19
j_gene: TRBJ2-1
d_gene: NA
abundance: NA
CDR3aa: CASSISLGVNEQFF

v_gene: TRBV7-6
j_gene: TRBJ2-1
d_gene: TRBD1
abundance: NA
CDR3aa: CASSLGGQGAYNEQFF

v_gene: TRBV6-1
j_gene: TRBJ1-2
d_gene: NA
abundance: NA
CDR3aa: CASSEGEEGVRGYGYTF

v_gene: TRBV11-2
j_gene: TRBJ2-7
d_gene: NA
abundance: NA
CDR3aa: CASSGGTEQYF

v_gene: TRBV5-4
j_gene: TRBJ2-2
d_gene: NA
abundance: once
CDR3aa: CASSFEGDDTGELFF

v_gene: TRBV7-8
j_gene: TRBJ2-1
d_gene: TRBD2
abundance: NA
CDR3aa: CASSGGDYNEQFF

v_gene: TRBV28
j_gene: TRBJ2-1
d_gene: TRBD2
abundance: NA
CDR3aa: CASSYTSGASSSYNEQFF

v_gene: TRBV4-1
j_gene: TRBJ1-1
d_gene: NA
abundance: NA
CDR3aa: CASSQVTGTEAFF

v_gene: TRBV13
j_gene: TRBJ1-5
d_gene: NA
abundance: NA
CDR3aa: CASSLGGSRSNQPQHF

v_gene: TRBV15
j_gene: TRBJ2-3
d_gene: NA
abundance: NA
CDR3aa: CATSRDGSTDTQYF

v_gene: TRBV27
j_gene: TRBJ2-7
d_gene: TRBD2
abundance: NA
CDR3aa: CASSSGLAGVAEQYF

v_gene: TRBV7-9
j_gene: TRBJ2-7
d_gene: NA
abundance: NA
CDR3aa: CASSLPQPPSYEQYF

v_gene: TRBV6-4
j_gene: TRBJ2-2
d_gene: NA
abundance: few
CDR3aa: CASSDRYTGELFF

v_gene: TRBV7-9
j_gene: TRBJ2-7
d_gene: NA
abundance: few
CDR3aa: CASSFQGEQYF

v_gene: TRBV4-1
j_gene: TRBJ2-7
d_gene: NA
abundance: NA
CDR3aa: CASSQDHSADSYEQYF

v_gene: TRBV5-4
j_gene: TRBJ2-5
d_gene: TRBD1
abundance: NA
CDR3aa: CASSLGVVGQGYQETQYF

v_gene: TRBV11-2
j_gene: TRBJ2-7
d_gene: NA
abundance: NA
CDR3aa: CASSQGPRDSYEQYF

v_gene: TRBV29-1
j_gene: TRBJ1-2
d_gene: TRBD1
abundance: NA
CDR3aa: CSVDRTGNGYTF

v_gene: TRBV10-1
j_gene: TRBJ1-2
d_gene: NA
abundance: NA
CDR3aa: CASIKGWCGYTF

v_gene: TRBV29-1
j_gene: NA
d_gene: TRBD2
abundance: NA
CDR3aa: CSVGTLPGLADYEQYF

v_gene: TRBV15
j_gene: TRBJ2-2
d_gene: TRBD2
abundance: NA
CDR3aa: CATSRTSGSRGELFF

v_gene: TRBV6-6
j_gene: TRBJ1-5
d_gene: NA
abundance: NA
CDR3aa: CASSSSSNQPQHF

v_gene: TRBV7-9
j_gene: TRBJ1-1
d_gene: NA
abundance: NA
CDR3aa: CASSLGSGVTEAFF

v_gene: TRBV6-1
j_gene: TRBJ2-1
d_gene: NA
abundance: NA
CDR3aa: CASSESSGPSYNEQFF

v_gene: TRBV7-9
j_gene: TRBJ2-3
d_gene: NA
abundance: NA
CDR3aa: CASSSFRVSSTDTQYF

v_gene: TRBV11-2
j_gene: TRBJ2-7
d_gene: TRBD1
abundance: NA
CDR3aa: CASSPMDRGSYEQYF

v_gene: TRBV19
j_gene: TRBJ2-1
d_gene: NA
abundance: NA
CDR3aa: CASSIDTYNEQFF

v_gene: TRBV7-9
j_gene: TRBJ1-5
d_gene: NA
abundance: NA
CDR3aa: CASSTTGDRMPQHF

v_gene: TRBV2
j_gene: TRBJ2-7
d_gene: TRBD1
abundance: few
CDR3aa: CASRGGQGALYEQYF

v_gene: TRBV10-3
j_gene: TRBJ2-2
d_gene: NA
abundance: NA
CDR3aa: CAISDTWEYTGELFF

v_gene: TRBV28
j_gene: TRBJ2-1
d_gene: NA
abundance: NA
CDR3aa: CASSLSGYNEQFF

v_gene: TRBV4-1
j_gene: TRBJ2-3
d_gene: TRBD2
abundance: NA
CDR3aa: CASSQKSLTSEHTDTQYF

v_gene: TRBV27
j_gene: TRBJ1-1
d_gene: NA
abundance: NA
CDR3aa: CASRGHLNTEAFF

v_gene: TRBV27
j_gene: TRBJ2-2
d_gene: TRBD2
abundance: NA
CDR3aa: CASSLVGTSGTGELFF

v_gene: TRBV19
j_gene: TRBJ2-7
d_gene: NA
abundance: NA
CDR3aa: CASSPPSFLTGQYF

v_gene: TRBV7-2
j_gene: TRBJ2-2
d_gene: TRBD2
abundance: NA
CDR3aa: CASSPWWGEGPNTGELFF

v_gene: TRBV11-2
j_gene: TRBJ2-7
d_gene: NA
abundance: NA
CDR3aa: CASSATLGGGYEQYF

v_gene: TRBV19
j_gene: TRBJ2-1
d_gene: TRBD1
abundance: NA
CDR3aa: CATRTGNEQFF

v_gene: TRBV9
j_gene: TRBJ2-2
d_gene: NA
abundance: once
CDR3aa: CASSGAGVANTGELFF

v_gene: TRBV28
j_gene: TRBJ2-5
d_gene: TRBD2
abundance: NA
CDR3aa: CASSLGLAGGHETQYF

v_gene: TRBV6-4
j_gene: TRBJ2-7
d_gene: NA
abundance: NA
CDR3aa: CASSLFWTGVRGEQYF

v_gene: TRBV6-4
j_gene: TRBJ2-3
d_gene: TRBD2
abundance: NA
CDR3aa: CASSDGGLAGDTQYF

v_gene: TRBV27
j_gene: TRBJ2-3
d_gene: TRBD1
abundance: NA
CDR3aa: CASSSDRASTDTQYF

v_gene: TRBV10-3
j_gene: TRBJ2-5
d_gene: NA
abundance: NA
CDR3aa: CAIRAPGREETQYF

v_gene: TRBV11-2
j_gene: NA
d_gene: NA
abundance: NA
CDR3aa: CASSLEGDSSYEQYF

v_gene: TRBV9
j_gene: TRBJ1-3
d_gene: NA
abundance: NA
CDR3aa: CASSVEARSSGNTIYF

v_gene: TRBV5-8
j_gene: TRBJ2-1
d_gene: TRBD2
abundance: NA
CDR3aa: CASSWGLAGRDEQFF

v_gene: TRBV5-1
j_gene: TRBJ2-3
d_gene: NA
abundance: NA
CDR3aa: CASSFRATRTDTQYF

v_gene: TRBV6-1
j_gene: TRBJ2-7
d_gene: TRBD1
abundance: NA
CDR3aa: CASSEMVGTGYYEQYF

v_gene: TRBV19
j_gene: TRBJ2-5
d_gene: NA
abundance: NA
CDR3aa: CASSIKGEWETQYF

v_gene: TRBV28
j_gene: TRBJ2-7
d_gene: NA
abundance: NA
CDR3aa: CASSSPDGRSSYEQYF